This TCR beta chain comes out of a study of cytomegalovirus exposure and HLA in healthy donors (dated by TCRdb to 2015 to 2018). At the level of the whole study: According to an earlier analysis of 587 of the donors, about 179 million T cells yielded approximately 120 million unique TCR beta sequences and approximately 300 Gb of sequence data. Rather than drawing on any new phenotypic data, the later analysis identified candidate immune exposures from TCR beta sequences and the way those sequences occurred across donors. In an earlier analysis of 550 to 700 of the donors, high-throughput TCR beta sequencing was used to judge whether each TCR beta V gene segment behaved as functional or pseudogenic. To predict cytomegalovirus infection status, the study brought together high-throughput TCR immunosequencing, statistical association of individual TCRs with disease status, and machine learning. Donor age, sex, ethnicity and CMV serostatus were compiled alongside the repertoire data. Class I and class II HLA loci were covered by the typing at four-digit resolution. A later genetic analysis took genome-wide SNP genotypes for about three fifths of the roughly 700 donors and used that subset as a discovery cohort. Because of strong linkage in the cohort, roughly five DR-DQ haplotypes were treated as single units for association and clustering. Among approximately 370 genotyped donors of the cohort, an average of about 220,000 unique TCR beta nucleotide sequences was sequenced per donor, of which 15% to 20% were non-productive. The study aimed to test whether cataloging public T cell receptors could reveal signatures of past pathogen exposure. The number of typed donors differed by locus: roughly 620-630 for A, B, C, DRB1 and DQB1; about 520 for DQA1; approximately 600 for DPA1; and approximately 450 for DPB1. Of the roughly 400 genotyped donors, about 80% fell in the genetic ancestry cluster associated with self-reported Caucasian donors. A later analysis re-analyzed previously published TCR beta repertoires from roughly 600 donors and added high-resolution HLA genotyping to study TCR occurrence patterns. Every repertoire in the discovery cohort had been generated on one and the same sequencing platform. Using immunosequencing, the study profiled T cell repertoires from roughly 650 subjects and related those repertoires to cytomegalovirus serostatus. An early release that covered approximately 600 HLA-typed donors contained approximately 320 gigabases of sequencing data and approximately 85 million unique TCR sequences. Along with the roughly 670-subject first cohort, a separate validation cohort of around 120 different subjects was used. The paper's findings and limits, for the study overall: The study gave a list of 150 to 200 TCR beta chains associated with cytomegalovirus. In vitro tests confirmed that a few of the cytomegalovirus-associated TCR beta chains recognize cytomegalovirus antigens. A group of highly shared sequence variants was considered likely to be a technical artifact of the sequencing pipeline. A later analysis found that HLA-associated TCR beta chains were more clonally expanded and had lower generation probabilities than equally common non-associated chains. According to a later analysis, parvovirus B19, influenza, CMV and Epstein-Barr virus appeared linked to several top co-occurrence clusters. About 17 rarely observed V segments, including chromosome 9 orphons, were excluded from the earlier analysis of about 600 of the donors because counts were too low. A later analysis found that most CMV-associated TCR beta chains appeared HLA-restricted, with HLA associations seemingly driven largely by CMV exposure. Assigning TCR associations to individual alleles was difficult when HLA alleles, especially DR and DQ, strongly co-occurred. An earlier analysis of 587 of the donors showed that most TCR beta V segments appeared in productive rearrangements either about 90% or about 30% of the time, which broadly matched IMGT annotations. A later genetic analysis reported fewer N-insertions in productive TCRs among donors in an Asian-associated ancestry cluster than the roughly 700-donor mean. Linkage disequilibrium might explain the correlated functional status among segregating V segments, but an unknown experimental factor could not be excluded. Sequencing depth was assumed to be roughly uniform across donors in the presence/absence analyses, though that assumption may not hold. An association between a missense DCLRE1C variant and V-gene and J-gene trimming of TCR beta chains was found in a later genetic analysis and replicated in an independent cohort. Because HLA typing was missing for some donors at each locus, association tests included only the typed subset. The classifier was reported to diagnose cytomegalovirus status with high specificity and sensitivity in both the original and validation cohorts. According to a later analysis, TCR association rates differed among HLA loci, with DRB1 alleles showing the most associated TCRs and HLA-C alleles showing the fewest. CMV serostatus was the only immune exposure information available for the cohort. The 87-base-pair reads could not distinguish some IMGT-functional V segments, including TRBV6-2 and TRBV6-3, so those segments were excluded. In this cohort, only TCR beta chains were sequenced, and detectable features were limited by the absence of alpha or paired-chain data. While some public TCRs were present in many individuals, most TCR sequences turned up only very rarely across donors. According to the authors, the approach could potentially be generalized to other disease states and immunological phenotypes. A further reported finding was that TCR beta sequences accurately predicted the HLA-A and HLA-B alleles for most subjects in the first cohort. At a false discovery rate of 0.05, a later analysis linked fewer than 20,000 TCR beta sequences to specific HLA alleles.

In total, 630 or so healthy bone marrow donors made up the cohort. All cohort members were sampled while nominally healthy, although unrecorded immune exposures were likely present. The donor was CMV seronegative and was included in the group of a few hundred seronegative cohort members. A peripheral blood sample was provided by each donor, and peripheral blood mononuclear cells were used for TCR beta sequencing. Genomic DNA extraction from the blood cell samples was performed with the Qiagen DNeasy Blood Extraction Kit. Libraries were constructed by the immunoSEQ multiplex PCR assay. A mixture of 60 forward primers for TCR Vbeta segments and 13 reverse primers for TCR Jbeta segments was used in the multiplex PCR. The CDR3 region of rearranged TCR beta genes was amplified from genomic DNA by a multiplex PCR assay. Amplified TCR beta libraries were sequenced as 87-base-pair reads on the Illumina HiSeq System. As for the authors' bioinformatics: A later analysis tallied some 79 million unique TCR beta chains across the 700 or so repertoires, and some 10 million of those chains were shared by two or more donors. Raw reads were error-corrected and collapsed into unique sequences with a nearest-neighbor algorithm that merged closely related sequences to remove PCR and sequencing errors. V, D and J gene segments were assigned by aligning CDR3 sequences to IMGT reference sequences. For a sequence to be retained, at least a six-nucleotide match to both a V gene segment and a J gene segment was required. A rearrangement was called productive if the CDR3 had no stop codons and remained in frame with V and J, and every other rearrangement was called non-productive. Following IMGT convention, CDR3 was defined as the stretch from the second conserved V-encoded cysteine up to the conserved J-encoded phenylalanine. In an earlier analysis of 500 to 650 of the donors, sequences lacking an unambiguous match to a single V gene segment were excluded. In an earlier analysis of several hundred of the donors, a V segment was called functional when productive rearrangements were above 56.7%, and segregating when the standard deviation between donors exceeded 5%. A statistical classification framework was developed to diagnose cytomegalovirus status using the catalog of TCR beta chain sequences. V and J gene assignment, in a later analysis, came from comparing TCR nucleotide sequences with IMGT/GENE-DB human TR gene sequences. A later analysis assigned CDR3 sequences and most-parsimonious VDJ recombination scenarios with the TCRdist pipeline. In a later analysis, every TCR beta chain was defined by the combination of its CDR3 amino acid sequence and its V-gene family, and reads without a unique V-gene family were dropped. To address suspected cross-contamination and a sequencing artifact, a later analysis removed a few hundred highly shared, low-generation-probability nucleotide sequences. A later analysis calculated a clonal expansion index for each public chain from normalized within-repertoire ranks of inferred template counts. Generation probabilities in a later analysis came from a VDJ recombination model fitted to out-of-frame rearrangements, and those results were checked against IGoR. A later analysis scored TCR-TCR, TCR-HLA and TCR-CMV co-occurrence with hypergeometric tests, applying a repertoire-size bias correction to TCR pairs. In a later analysis, false discovery rates were estimated by permuting HLA or CMV assignments 20 times. In a later analysis, co-occurring TCRs were grouped using DBSCAN, and TCRdist sequence similarity was added for clustering within HLA-allele-positive subsets. Co-occurrence clustering excluded repertoires with fewer than 30,000 or more than 120,000 public chains, plus five with anomalous nucleotide sharing. The table was pulled from immuneACCESS by TCRdb, which kept in-frame rearrangements only. Such tables lose some clones; where checked, under half of the loss comes from unresolved V genes, and the rest has no known cause. V and J calls and clone size are as listed in that table; D and trimming were resolved from the DNA. The sample yields 150,000 to 200,000 clones; around three quarters were counted once. Approximately 2.3% of the sample belongs to the ten largest clones.

Comment on this clone: Which antigen it targets is not known. No base qualities exist here, and no much larger clone lies one base off it.

Per the germline V gene, SGHVS is the CDR1 and FQNEAQ is the CDR2. The CDR3 starts with the cysteine, ends with the phenylalanine, and has 14 residues. CDR3 DNA only is kept here, 42 bases in frame from base 1. V drops 3 bases and J drops 7 bases, leaving 12 bases in between. The receptor's source is a man aged 35-49 years in good health and CMV-seronegative. Sequenced sample: PBMCs. The V gene is TRBV7-8 and the J gene is TRBJ1-4, and perhaps TRBD1 as D gene, on 6 matching bases. The CDR3 sequence is CASSFRGGVEKLFF. The nucleotide sequence is given as TGTGCCAGCAGCTTCAGGGGAGGGGTTGAAAAACTGTTTTTT.